The present entry profiles one TCR beta chain with its context. The CDR3 covers 16 residues. Germline loops: CDR1 KGHSH, CDR2 LQKENI. V was cut by 5 bases and J by 2 bases, with 16 bases left in between. The entry originates in a study of blood T cell repertoires in COVID-19. Assay: immunoSEQ multiplex PCR; the TCRdb copy retains only in-frame clones and omits some. The sample has approximately 100,000 clones, around 88% seen once. V gene TRBV18 combines with J gene TRBJ1-3; D is perhaps TRBD1 (6 bases). Sequences were obtained from peripheral blood. This receptor was obtained from a human donor in a cohort sampled during active COVID-19. The CDR3 DNA reads as TGTGCCAGCTCATTCGACAGGCGTTTAACTGGAAACACCATATATTTT. Encoded protein: CASSFDRRLTGNTIYF.